This T cell receptor (beta chain) stems from a study of control samples from healthy donors and cancer patients. The CDR3 is made up of 12 amino acids. Germline V CDR1 and CDR2: LGHDT, YNNKEL (reference sequence). The V and J ends lost 11 bases and 6 bases respectively, with 16 bases between them. Assay used: immunoSEQ multiplex PCR; TCRdb lists only in-frame clones, some missing. The sample records 150,000 to 180,000 clones, about 94% being singletons. The chain carries TRBV3-1 (or the pseudogene TRBV3-2) and TRBJ1-1; D might be TRBD1 (6 bases). Sequenced: blood. The clonotype originates from a man aged 35 to 55 in good health. CDR3 DNA: TGTGCCGCCAGAGGGGGGGACTCTGAAGCTTTCTTT. Encoded protein: CAARGGDSEAFF.